The sequence of this T cell receptor (beta chain) was determined in a study of blood T cell repertoires in COVID-19. Overall study: Samples representing acute and convalescent COVID-19 were sourced from the United States, Italy and Spain. Sources were T cells, B-cell-depleted T cells, or PBMCs; the material itself was cDNA or gDNA.

CDR1 SGHNT and CDR2 YYREEE come from the germline V gene (reference sequence). This CDR3 is 12 amino acids long. J was trimmed by 5 bases and V by 4 bases; bases with no gene match: 2. Authors' processing steps: Amplification of reference gene primers provided the estimated nucleated cell counts. Measured with immunoSEQ multiplex PCR; TCRdb has only the in-frame clones, and not every one. That table furnishes V, J and clone size, whereas the DNA furnished D and trimming. The sample lists around 200,000 clones, approximately 81% occurring once. The sample taken for sequencing was peripheral blood. The receptor comes from a woman older than 75 with acute or convalescent COVID-19. The V and J genes are TRBV5-4 and TRBJ1-1; 7 nucleotides line up with TRBD1. Here the CDR3 DNA reads TGTGCCAGCAGCCCCAGGGGGACTGAAGCTTTCTTT. Amino acid sequence: CASSPRGTEAFF.